This paragraph reports one T cell receptor beta chain. This sample was included in a study of blood T cell repertoires in COVID-19. The assay was immunoSEQ multiplex PCR, and TCRdb's table has in-frame clones only and misses some. Of around 65,000 clones listed, around four fifths are singletons. This receptor was taken from a man aged 65 to 85 with acute or convalescent COVID-19. Sequences were obtained from peripheral blood.

CDR3 sequence: CASSLLTSGADTQYF. DNA for the CDR3: TGTGCCAGCAGCTTACTGACTAGCGGGGCAGATACGCAGTATTTT. The J gene is TRBJ2-3, the V gene TRBV7-2, with 11 bases that match TRBD2. This CDR3 contains 15 residues. Germline V gene sequence: CDR1 SGHTA, CDR2 FQGNSA. J lost 4 bases, V lost 2 bases, and 2 bases had no gene match.